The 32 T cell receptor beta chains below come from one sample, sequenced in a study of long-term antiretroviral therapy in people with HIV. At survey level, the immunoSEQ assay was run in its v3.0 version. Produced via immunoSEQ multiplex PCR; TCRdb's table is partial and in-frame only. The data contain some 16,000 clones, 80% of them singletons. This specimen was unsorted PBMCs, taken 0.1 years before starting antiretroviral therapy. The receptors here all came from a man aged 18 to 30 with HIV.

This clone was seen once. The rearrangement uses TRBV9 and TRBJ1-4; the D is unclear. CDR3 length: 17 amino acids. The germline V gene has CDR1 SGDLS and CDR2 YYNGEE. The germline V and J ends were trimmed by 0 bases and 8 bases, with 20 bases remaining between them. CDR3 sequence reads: CASSVANNGEGNEKLFF. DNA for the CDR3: TGTGCCAGCAGCGTAGCTAATAATGGAGAGGGCAACGAAAAACTGTTTTTT.

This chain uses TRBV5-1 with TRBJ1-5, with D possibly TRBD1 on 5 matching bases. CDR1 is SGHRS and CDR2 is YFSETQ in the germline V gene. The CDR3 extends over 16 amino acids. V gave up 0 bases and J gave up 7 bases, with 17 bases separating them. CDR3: CASSLGDSSSGQPQHF. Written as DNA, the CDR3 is TGCGCCAGCAGCTTGGGGGACTCCTCCTCGGGACAGCCCCAGCATTTT.

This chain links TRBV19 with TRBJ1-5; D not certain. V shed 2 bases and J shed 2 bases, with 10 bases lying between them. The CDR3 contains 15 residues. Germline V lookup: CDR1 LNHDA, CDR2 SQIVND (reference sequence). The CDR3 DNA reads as TGTGCCAGTAGTATATTCGTTAGCGGCAATCAGCCCCAGCATTTT. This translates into CASSIFVSGNQPQHF.

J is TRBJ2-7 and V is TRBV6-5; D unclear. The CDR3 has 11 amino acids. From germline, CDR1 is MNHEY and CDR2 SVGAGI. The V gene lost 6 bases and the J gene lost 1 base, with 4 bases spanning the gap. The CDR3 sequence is CASRGSYEQYF. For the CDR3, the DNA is TGTGCCAGCAGGGGATCCTACGAGCAGTACTTC.

CDR3 nucleotides: TGTGCCAGCAGTCCTCCGGGACAGGGTTCGTTTCGGTCCTACGAGCAGTACTTC. It translates to CASSPPGQGSFRSYEQYF. This chain joins TRBV28 and TRBJ2-7; 9 nucleotides agree with TRBD1. CDR1 MDHEN and CDR2 SYDVKM come from the germline V gene. Germline trimming cut 5 bases from V and 1 base from J; bases unmatched to any gene: 15. This CDR3 spans 18 amino acids.

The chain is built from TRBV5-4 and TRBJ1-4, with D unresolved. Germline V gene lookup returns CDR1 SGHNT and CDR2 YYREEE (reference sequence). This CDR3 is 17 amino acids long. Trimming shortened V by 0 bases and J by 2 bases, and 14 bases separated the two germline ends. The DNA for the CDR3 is TGTGCCAGCAGCTTGGATCCCGTTACGGGTACTAATGAAAAACTGTTTTTT. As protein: CASSLDPVTGTNEKLFF.

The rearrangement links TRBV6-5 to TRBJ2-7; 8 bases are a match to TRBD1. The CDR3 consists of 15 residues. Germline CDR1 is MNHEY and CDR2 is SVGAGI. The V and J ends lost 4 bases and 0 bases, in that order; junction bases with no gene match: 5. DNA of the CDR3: TGTGCCAGCAGTTTTCGGACAGGGAGCTCCTACGAGCAGTACTTC. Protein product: CASSFRTGSSYEQYF.

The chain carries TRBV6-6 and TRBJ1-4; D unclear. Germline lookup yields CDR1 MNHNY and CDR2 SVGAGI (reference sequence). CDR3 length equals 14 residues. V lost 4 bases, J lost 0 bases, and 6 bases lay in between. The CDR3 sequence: CASSWGSTNEKLFF. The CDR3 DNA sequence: TGTGCCAGCAGTTGGGGATCAACTAATGAAAAACTGTTTTTT.

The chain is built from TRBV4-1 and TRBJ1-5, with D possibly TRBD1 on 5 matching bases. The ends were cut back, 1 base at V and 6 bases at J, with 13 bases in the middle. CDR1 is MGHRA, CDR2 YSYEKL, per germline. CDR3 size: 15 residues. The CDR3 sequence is CASSQAFGGGQPQHF. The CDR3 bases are TGCGCCAGCAGCCAAGCTTTTGGGGGGGGTCAGCCCCAGCATTTT.

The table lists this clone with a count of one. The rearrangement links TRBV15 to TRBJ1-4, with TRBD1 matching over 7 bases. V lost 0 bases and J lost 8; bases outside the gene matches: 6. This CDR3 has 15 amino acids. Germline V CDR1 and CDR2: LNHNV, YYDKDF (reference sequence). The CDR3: CATSRDGRGREKLFF. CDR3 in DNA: TGTGCCACCAGCAGAGATGGCAGGGGGAGGGAAAAACTGTTTTTT. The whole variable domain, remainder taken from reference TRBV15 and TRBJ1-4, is DAMVIQNPRYQVTQFGKPVTLSCSQTLNHNVMYWYQQKSSQAPKLLFHYYDKDFNNEADTPDNFQSRRPNTSFCFLDIRSPGLGDTAMYLCATSRDGRGREKLFFGSGTQLSVL.

CDR3 DNA: TGTGCCAGCAGCTTAGCTGGTATGGACGAGCAGTACTTC. It translates to CASSLAGMDEQYF. The chain uses TRBV7-9 and TRBJ2-7, with unresolved D. This CDR3 region has 13 residues. Germline V gives CDR1 SEHNR, CDR2 FQNEAQ (reference sequence). V lost 0 bases and J 5 bases, leaving 8 bases between the germline ends. Together with reference TRBV7-9 and TRBJ2-7, the CDR3 gives the full variable domain: DTGVSQNPRHKITKRGQNVTFRCDPISEHNRLYWYRQTLGQGPEFLTYFQNEAQLEKSRLLSDRFSAERPKGSFSTLEIQRTEQGDSAMYLCASSLAGMDEQYFGPGTRLTVT.

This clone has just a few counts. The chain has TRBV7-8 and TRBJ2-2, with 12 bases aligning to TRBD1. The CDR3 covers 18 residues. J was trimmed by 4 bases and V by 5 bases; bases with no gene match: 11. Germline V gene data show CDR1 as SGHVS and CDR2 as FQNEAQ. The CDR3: CASSLGTGGAWSTGELFF. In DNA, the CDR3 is TGTGCCAGCAGCCTAGGGACAGGGGGCGCCTGGAGCACCGGGGAGCTGTTTTTT.

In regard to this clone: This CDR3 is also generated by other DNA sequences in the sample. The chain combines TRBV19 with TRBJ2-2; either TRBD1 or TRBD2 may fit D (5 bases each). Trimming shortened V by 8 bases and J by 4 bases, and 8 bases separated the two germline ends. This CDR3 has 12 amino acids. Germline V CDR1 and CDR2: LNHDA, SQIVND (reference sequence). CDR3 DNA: TGTGCCAGTCCAGGGAGCACCGGGGAGCTGTTTTTT. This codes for CASPGSTGELFF.

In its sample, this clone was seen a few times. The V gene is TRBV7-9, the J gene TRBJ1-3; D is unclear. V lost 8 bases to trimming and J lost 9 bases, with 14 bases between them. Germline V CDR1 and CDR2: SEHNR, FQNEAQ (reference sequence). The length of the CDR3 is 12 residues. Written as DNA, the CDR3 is TGTGCCAGCGTAGAGACGGATAGCACCATATATTTT. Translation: CASVETDSTIYF.

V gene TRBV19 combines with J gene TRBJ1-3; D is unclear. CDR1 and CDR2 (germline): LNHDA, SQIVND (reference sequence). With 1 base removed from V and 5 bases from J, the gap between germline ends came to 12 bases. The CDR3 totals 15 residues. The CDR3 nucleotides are TGTGCCAGTAGTATAGTATATGCTGGACGAAACACCATATATTTT. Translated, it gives CASSIVYAGRNTIYF. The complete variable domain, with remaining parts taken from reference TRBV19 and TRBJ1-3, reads DGGITQSPKYLFRKEGQNVTLSCEQNLNHDAMYWYRQDPGQGLRLIYYSQIVNDFQKGDIAEGYSVSREKKESFPLTVTSAQKNPTAFYLCASSIVYAGRNTIYFGEGSWLTVV.

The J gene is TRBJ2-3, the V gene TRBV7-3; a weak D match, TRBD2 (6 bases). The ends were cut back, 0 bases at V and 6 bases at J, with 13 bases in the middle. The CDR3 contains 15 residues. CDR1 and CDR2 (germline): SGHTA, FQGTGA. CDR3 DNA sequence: TGTGCCAGCAGCTTAACGGGAGGCCCTGCTGATACGCAGTATTTT. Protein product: CASSLTGGPADTQYF.

CDR3 amino acids: CASSQYDQLGVDSPLHF. In DNA, the CDR3 is TGCGCCAGCAGCCAATATGACCAGTTGGGGGTAGATTCACCCCTCCACTTT. This chain joins TRBV4-3 and TRBJ1-6, with D perhaps matching TRBD1 (5 bases). CDR1 and CDR2 from the germline V gene are LGHNA and YSLEER. Deletions cut 2 bases from V and 8 bases from J, with 19 bases between. The CDR3 is made up of 17 amino acids.

The CDR3 coding sequence is TGTGCCAGCAGCTCGACGGGACAGCTTTACGAGCAGTACTTC. Its protein is CASSSTGQLYEQYF. This chain joins TRBV6-6 and TRBJ2-7; 7 bases are a match to TRBD1. Germline V gene data show CDR1 as MNHNY and CDR2 as SVGAGI (reference sequence). The CDR3 is 14 residues long. The trim removed 6 bases at V and 4 bases at J, leaving 9 bases unmatched.

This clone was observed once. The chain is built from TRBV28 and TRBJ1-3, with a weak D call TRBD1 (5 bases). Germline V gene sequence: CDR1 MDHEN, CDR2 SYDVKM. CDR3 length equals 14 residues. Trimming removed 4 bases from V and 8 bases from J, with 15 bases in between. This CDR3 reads CASSSSAGTDTIYF. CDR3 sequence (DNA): TGTGCCAGCAGTTCATCTGCAGGGACGGACACCATATATTTT.

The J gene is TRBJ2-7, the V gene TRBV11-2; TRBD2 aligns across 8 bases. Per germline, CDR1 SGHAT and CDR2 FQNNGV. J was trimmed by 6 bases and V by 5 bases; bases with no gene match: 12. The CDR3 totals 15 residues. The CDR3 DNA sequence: TGTGCCAGCAGCCCGCAATCGGGACTAGTGGGCGAGCAGTACTTC. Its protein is CASSPQSGLVGEQYF.

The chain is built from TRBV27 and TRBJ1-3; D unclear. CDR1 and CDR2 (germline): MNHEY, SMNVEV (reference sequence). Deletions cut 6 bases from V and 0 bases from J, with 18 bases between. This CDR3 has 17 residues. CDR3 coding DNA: TGTGCCAGCAGCCGTATCGGCTACCCCTCCTCTGGAAACACCATATATTTT. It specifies CASSRIGYPSSGNTIYF.

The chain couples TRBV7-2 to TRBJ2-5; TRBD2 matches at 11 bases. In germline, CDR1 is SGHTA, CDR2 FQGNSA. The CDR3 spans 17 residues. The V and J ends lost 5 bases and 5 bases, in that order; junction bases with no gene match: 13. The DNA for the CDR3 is TGTGCCAGCAGCGCAGGACTAGCGGGTCTCTCTTCGGAGACCCAGTACTTC. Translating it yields CASSAGLAGLSSETQYF.

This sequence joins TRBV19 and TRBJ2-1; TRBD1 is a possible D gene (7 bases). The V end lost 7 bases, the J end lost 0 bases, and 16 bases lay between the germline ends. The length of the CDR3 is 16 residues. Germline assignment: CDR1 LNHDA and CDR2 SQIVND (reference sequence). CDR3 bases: TGTGCCAGTACTGCGTGGGGGGACAGCTCCTACAATGAGCAGTTCTTC. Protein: CASTAWGDSSYNEQFF.

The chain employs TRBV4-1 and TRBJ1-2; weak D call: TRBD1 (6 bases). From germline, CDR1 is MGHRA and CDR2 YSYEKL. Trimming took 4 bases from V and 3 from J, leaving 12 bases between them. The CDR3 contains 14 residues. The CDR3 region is CASSPQAGDYGYTF. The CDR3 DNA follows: TGCGCCAGCAGCCCCCAGGCAGGGGACTATGGCTACACCTTC.

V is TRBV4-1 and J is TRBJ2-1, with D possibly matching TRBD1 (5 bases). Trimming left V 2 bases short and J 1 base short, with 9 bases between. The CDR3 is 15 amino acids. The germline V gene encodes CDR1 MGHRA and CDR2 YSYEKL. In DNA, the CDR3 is TGCGCCAGCAGCCAAATCCAGGGATCCTACAATGAGCAGTTCTTC. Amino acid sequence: CASSQIQGSYNEQFF.

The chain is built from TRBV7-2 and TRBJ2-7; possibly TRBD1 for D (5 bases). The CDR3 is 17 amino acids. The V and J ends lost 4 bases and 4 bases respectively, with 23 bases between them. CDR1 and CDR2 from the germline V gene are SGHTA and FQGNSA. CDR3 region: CASSWGGGSRSHYEQYF. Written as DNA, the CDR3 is TGTGCCAGCAGCTGGGGCGGCGGTTCTCGTAGCCATTACGAGCAGTACTTC.

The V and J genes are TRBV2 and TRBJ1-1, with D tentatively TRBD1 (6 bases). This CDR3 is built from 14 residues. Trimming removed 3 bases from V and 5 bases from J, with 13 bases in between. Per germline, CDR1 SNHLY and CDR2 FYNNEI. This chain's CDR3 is CASSDLSGATEAFF. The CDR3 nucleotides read TGTGCCAGCAGTGATCTGTCGGGGGCGACTGAAGCTTTCTTT.

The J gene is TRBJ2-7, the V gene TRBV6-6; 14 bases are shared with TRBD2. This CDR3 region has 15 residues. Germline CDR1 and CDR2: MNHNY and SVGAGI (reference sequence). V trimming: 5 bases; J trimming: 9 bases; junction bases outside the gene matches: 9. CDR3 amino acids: CASSIRTSGGQGQYF. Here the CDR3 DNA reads TGTGCCAGCAGTATTCGGACTAGCGGGGGGCAGGGGCAGTACTTC.

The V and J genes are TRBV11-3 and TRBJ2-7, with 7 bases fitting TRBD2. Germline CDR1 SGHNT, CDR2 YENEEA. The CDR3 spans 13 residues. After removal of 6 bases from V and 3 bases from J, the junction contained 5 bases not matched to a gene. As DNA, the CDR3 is TGTGCCAGCAGTCCCTCGGGGGGCTACGAGCAGTACTTC. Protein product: CASSPSGGYEQYF.

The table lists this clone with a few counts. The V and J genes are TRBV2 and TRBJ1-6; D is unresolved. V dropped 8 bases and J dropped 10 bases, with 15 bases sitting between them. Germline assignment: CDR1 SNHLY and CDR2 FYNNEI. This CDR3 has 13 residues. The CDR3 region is CASQGPQGSPLHF. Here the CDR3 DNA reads TGTGCCAGCCAAGGACCCCAAGGGTCACCCCTCCACTTT.

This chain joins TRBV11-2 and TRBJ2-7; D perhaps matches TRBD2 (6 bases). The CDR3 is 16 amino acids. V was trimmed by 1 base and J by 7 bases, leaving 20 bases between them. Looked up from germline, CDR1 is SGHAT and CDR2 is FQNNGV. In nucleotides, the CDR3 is TGTGCCAGCAGCTTAGGGACTAAGCCTACTCAGCGAGAGCAGTACTTC. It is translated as CASSLGTKPTQREQYF.

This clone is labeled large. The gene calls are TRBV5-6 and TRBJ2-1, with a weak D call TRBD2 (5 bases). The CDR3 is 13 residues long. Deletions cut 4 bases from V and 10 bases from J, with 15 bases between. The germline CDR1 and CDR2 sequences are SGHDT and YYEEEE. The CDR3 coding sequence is TGTGCCAGCAGCCCACTCTCGGGAACAGAGCAGTTCTTC. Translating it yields CASSPLSGTEQFF. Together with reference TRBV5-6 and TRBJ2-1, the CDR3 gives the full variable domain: DAGVTQSPTHLIKTRGQQVTLRCSPKSGHDTVSWYQQALGQGPQFIFQYYEEEERQRGNFPDRFSGHQFPNYSSELNVNALLLGDSALYLCASSPLSGTEQFFGPGTRLTVL.